This paragraph covers one T cell receptor beta chain sequence. Its target is unknown. The sort gate was single viable CD3+CD4+CD8-CD45RO+ cells for memory CD4+ T cells. Donors' CMV status reflects serum IgG against pp150, pp28, p38, p52. V dropped 7 bases and J dropped 6; count of bases not matched to a gene: 15. The CDR3 covers 15 residues. Per the germline V gene, CDR1 is SQVTM and CDR2 is ANQGSEA. This specimen belongs to a study of memory CD4+ T cells and cytomegalovirus serostatus. Study-level background: Donors were healthy Belgian adults, 10 or so CMV seropositive and 24 seronegative. General observations from the study: Each of 60 to 80 CMV-associated TCRbeta sequences occurred in one to five individuals. CMV serostatus prediction reached median AUC approximately 0.95, or 0.91 with US-trained model.

TCRdb's table, derived via immunoSEQ multiplex PCR, lists solely in-frame clones and lacks some. The sample lists more than 45,000 clones, about 79% seen once, with roughly 0.59% in the top ten. Material for sequencing was memory CD4+ T cells from blood. The gene calls are TRBV29-1 and TRBJ1-1, with TRBD1 matching over 9 bases. The receptor was derived from an adult in good health and CMV-seronegative. The CDR3 region is CSGLPSGTGYSEAFF. DNA for the CDR3: TGCAGCGGCCTACCCTCGGGGACAGGGTACTCTGAAGCTTTCTTT.